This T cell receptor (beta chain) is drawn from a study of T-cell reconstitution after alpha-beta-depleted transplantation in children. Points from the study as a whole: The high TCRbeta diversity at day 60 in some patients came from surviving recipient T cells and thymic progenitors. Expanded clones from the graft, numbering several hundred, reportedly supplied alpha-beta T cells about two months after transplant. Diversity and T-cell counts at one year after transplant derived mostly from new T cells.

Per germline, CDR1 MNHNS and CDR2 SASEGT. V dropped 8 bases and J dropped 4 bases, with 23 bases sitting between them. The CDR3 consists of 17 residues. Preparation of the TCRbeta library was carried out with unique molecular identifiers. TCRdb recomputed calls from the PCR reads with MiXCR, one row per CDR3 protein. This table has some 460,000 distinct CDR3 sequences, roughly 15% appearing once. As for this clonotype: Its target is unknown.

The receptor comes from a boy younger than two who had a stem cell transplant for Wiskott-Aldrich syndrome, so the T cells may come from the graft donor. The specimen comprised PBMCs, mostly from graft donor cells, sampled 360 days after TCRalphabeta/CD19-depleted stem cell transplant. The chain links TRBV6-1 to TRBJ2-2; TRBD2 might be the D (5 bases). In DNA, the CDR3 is TGTGCCAGCTGGGCGGGTGGCCATGTACCTATCACCGGGGAGCTGTTTTTT. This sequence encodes CASWAGGHVPITGELFF.